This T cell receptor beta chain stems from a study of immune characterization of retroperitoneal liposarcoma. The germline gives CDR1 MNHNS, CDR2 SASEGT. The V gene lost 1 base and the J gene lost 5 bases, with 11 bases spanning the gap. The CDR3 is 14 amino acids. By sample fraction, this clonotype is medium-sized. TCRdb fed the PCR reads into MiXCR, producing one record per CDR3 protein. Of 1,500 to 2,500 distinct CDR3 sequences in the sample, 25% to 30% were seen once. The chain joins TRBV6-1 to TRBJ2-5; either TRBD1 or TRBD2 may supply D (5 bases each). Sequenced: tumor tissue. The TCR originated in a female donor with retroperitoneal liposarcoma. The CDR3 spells CASSEGGTLETQYF. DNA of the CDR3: TGTGCCAGCAGTGAAGGTGGGACCCTGGAGACCCAGTACTTC.